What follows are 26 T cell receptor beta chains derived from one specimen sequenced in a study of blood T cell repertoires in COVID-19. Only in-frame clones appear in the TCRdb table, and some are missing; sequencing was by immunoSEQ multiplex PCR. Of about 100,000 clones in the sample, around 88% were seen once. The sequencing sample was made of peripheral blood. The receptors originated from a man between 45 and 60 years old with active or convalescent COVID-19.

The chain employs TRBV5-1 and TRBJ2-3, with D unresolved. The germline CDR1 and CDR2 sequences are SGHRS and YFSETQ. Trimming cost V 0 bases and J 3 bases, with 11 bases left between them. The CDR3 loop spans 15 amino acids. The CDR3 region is CASSLASLLTDTQYF. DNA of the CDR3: TGCGCCAGCAGCTTGGCTTCCCTACTTACAGATACGCAGTATTTT.

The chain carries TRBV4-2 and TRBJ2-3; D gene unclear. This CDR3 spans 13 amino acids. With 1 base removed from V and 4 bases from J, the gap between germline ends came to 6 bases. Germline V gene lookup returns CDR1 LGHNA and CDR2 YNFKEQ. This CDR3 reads CASSQASPDTQYF. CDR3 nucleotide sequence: TGTGCCAGCAGCCAAGCCTCTCCAGATACGCAGTATTTT.

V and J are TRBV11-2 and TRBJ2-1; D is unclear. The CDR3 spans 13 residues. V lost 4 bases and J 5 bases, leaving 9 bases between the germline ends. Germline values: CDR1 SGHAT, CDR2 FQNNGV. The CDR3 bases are TGTGCCAGCAGCTCCCGCGTTGACAATGAGCAGTTCTTC. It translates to CASSSRVDNEQFF.

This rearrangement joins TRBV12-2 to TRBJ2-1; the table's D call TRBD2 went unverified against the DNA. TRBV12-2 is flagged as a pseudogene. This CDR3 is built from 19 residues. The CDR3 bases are TGTGCAAGTCGCTTAGTATCCCCACCGGGGTACGACCAACACAATGAGCAGTTCTTC. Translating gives CASRLVSPPGYDQHNEQFF.

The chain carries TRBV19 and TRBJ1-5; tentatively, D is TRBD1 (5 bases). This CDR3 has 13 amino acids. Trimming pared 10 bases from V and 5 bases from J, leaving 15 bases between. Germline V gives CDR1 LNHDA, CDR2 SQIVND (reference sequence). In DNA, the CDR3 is TGTGCCACCTCTCCGCAGGGTGATCAGCCCCAGCATTTT. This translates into CATSPQGDQPQHF.

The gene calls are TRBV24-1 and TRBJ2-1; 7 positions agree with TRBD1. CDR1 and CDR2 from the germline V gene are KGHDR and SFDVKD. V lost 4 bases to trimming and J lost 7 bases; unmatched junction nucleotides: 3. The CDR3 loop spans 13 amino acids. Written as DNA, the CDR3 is TGTGCCACCAGTGACTTCAGGGGGAATGAGCAGTTCTTC. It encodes CATSDFRGNEQFF.

CDR3 loop: CASSPHRQVYNEQFF. The CDR3 region has the DNA TGTGCCAGCAGCCCTCATAGACAGGTATACAATGAGCAGTTCTTC. V is TRBV9 and J is TRBJ2-1; a possible D gene is TRBD1 (6 bases). The germline V gene has CDR1 SGDLS and CDR2 YYNGEE. The germline V and J ends were trimmed by 4 bases and 4 bases, with 15 bases remaining between them. The CDR3 is made up of 15 amino acids. The full variable domain, with the rest looked up from reference TRBV9 and TRBJ2-1, is DSGVTQTPKHLITATGQRVTLRCSPRSGDLSVYWYQQSLDQGLQFLIQYYNGEERAKGNILERFSAQQFPDLHSELNLSSLELGDSALYFCASSPHRQVYNEQFFGPGTRLTVL.

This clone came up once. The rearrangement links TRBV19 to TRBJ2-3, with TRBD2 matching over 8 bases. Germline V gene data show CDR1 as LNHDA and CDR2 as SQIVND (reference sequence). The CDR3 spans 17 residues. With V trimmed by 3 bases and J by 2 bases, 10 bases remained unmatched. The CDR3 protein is CASSIGPIAGSTDTQYF. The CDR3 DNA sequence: TGTGCCAGTAGTATTGGCCCAATAGCGGGATCCACAGATACGCAGTATTTT.

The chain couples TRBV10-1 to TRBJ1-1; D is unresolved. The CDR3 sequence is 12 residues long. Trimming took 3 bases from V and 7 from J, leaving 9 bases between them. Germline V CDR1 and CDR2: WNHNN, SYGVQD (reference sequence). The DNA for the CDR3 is TGCGCCAGCAGTGACGGAGTCTTTGAAGCTTTCTTT. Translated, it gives CASSDGVFEAFF.

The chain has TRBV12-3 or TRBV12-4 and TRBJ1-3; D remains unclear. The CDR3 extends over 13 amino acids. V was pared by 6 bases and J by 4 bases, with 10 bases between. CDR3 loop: CASSQEWGNTIYF. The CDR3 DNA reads TGTGCCAGCAGCCAGGAATGGGGAAACACCATATATTTT.

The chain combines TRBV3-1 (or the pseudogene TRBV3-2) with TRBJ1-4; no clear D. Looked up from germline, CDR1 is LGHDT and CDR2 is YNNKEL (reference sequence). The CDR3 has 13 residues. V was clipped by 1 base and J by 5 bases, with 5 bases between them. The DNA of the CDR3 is TGTGCCAGCAGCCAAGGTCAGAATGAAAAACTGTTTTTT. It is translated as CASSQGQNEKLFF.

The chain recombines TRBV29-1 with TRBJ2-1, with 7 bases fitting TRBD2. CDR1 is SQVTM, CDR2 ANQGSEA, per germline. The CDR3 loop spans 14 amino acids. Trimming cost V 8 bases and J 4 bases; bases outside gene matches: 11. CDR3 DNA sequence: TGCAGCTTCGAGGGGCGGGAGAGGTACAATGAGCAGTTCTTC. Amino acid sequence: CSFEGRERYNEQFF.

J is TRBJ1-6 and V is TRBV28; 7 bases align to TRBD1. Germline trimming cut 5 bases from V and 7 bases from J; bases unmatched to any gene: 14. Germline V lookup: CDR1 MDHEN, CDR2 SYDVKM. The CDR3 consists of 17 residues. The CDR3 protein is CASSPFGPGGYNSPLHF. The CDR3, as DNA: TGTGCCAGCAGTCCCTTTGGCCCAGGGGGTTACAATTCACCCCTCCACTTT.

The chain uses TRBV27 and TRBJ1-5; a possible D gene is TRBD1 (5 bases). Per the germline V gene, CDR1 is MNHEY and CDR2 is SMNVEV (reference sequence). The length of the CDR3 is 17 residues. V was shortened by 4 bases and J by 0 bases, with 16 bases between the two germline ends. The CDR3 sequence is CASSSFGRGTSNQPQHF. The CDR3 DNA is TGTGCCAGCAGTTCCTTCGGTCGCGGGACTAGCAATCAGCCCCAGCATTTT.

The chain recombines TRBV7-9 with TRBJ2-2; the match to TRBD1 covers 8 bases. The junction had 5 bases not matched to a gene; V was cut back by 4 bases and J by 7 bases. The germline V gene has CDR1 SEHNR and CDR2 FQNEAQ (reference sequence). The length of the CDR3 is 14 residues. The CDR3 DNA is TGTGCCAGCAGCTACGGACAGGGAGGCGGGGAGCTGTTTTTT. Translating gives CASSYGQGGGELFF. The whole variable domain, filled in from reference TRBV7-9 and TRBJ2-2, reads DTGVSQNPRHKITKRGQNVTFRCDPISEHNRLYWYRQTLGQGPEFLTYFQNEAQLEKSRLLSDRFSAERPKGSFSTLEIQRTEQGDSAMYLCASSYGQGGGELFFGEGSRLTVL.

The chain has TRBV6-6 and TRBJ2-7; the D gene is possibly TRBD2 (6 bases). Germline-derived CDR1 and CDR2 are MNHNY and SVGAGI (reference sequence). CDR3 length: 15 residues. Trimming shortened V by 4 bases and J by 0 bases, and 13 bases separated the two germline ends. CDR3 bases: TGTGCCAGCAGTTCGGGGGACCTAAACTCCTACGAGCAGTACTTC. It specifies CASSSGDLNSYEQYF.

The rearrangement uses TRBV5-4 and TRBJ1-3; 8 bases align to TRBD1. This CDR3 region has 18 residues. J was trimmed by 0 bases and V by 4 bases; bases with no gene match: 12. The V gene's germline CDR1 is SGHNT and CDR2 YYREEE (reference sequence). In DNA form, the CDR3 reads TGTGCCAGCAGCAGAGGACAGGGACGATACTTCTCTGGAAACACCATATATTTT. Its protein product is CASSRGQGRYFSGNTIYF.

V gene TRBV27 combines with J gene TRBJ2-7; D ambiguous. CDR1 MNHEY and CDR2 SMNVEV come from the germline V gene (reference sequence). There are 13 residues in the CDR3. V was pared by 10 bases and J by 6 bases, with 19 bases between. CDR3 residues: CATQEHPPPEQYF. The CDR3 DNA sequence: TGTGCCACGCAAGAACACCCCCCACCCGAGCAGTACTTC.

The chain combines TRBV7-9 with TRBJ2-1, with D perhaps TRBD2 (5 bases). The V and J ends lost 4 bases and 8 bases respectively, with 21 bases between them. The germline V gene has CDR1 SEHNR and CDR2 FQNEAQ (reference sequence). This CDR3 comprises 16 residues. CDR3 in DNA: TGTGCCAGCAGCTCCCTCGAGGGTGCTAGTCTCGATGAGCAGTTCTTC. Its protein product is CASSSLEGASLDEQFF.

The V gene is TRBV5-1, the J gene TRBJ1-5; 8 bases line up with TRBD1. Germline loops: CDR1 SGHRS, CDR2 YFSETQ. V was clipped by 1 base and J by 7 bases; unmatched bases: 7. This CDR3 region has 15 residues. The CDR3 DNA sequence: TGCGCCAGCAGCTTGCTGAGGACAGGGTCGCAGCCCCAGCATTTT. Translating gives CASSLLRTGSQPQHF.

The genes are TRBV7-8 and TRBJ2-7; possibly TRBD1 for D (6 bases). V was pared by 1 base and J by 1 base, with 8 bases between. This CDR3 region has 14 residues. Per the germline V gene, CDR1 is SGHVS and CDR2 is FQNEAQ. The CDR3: CASSLVDRSYEQYF. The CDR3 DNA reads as TGTGCCAGCAGCTTAGTTGACAGGTCCTACGAGCAGTACTTC.

Here the CDR3 DNA reads TGTGCCAGCAGCTTCCCCCAGACTAGCGGGAGTGAAGTTTTAAGTGAGCAGTTCTTC. Translated, it gives CASSFPQTSGSEVLSEQFF. This chain joins TRBV5-6 and TRBJ2-1; 12 bases fit TRBD2. The CDR3 runs to 19 residues. The junction had 18 bases not matched to a gene; V was cut back by 2 bases and J by 9 bases. CDR1 is SGHDT and CDR2 is YYEEEE in the germline V gene. Full variable domain (rest looked up from reference TRBV5-6 and TRBJ2-1): DAGVTQSPTHLIKTRGQQVTLRCSPKSGHDTVSWYQQALGQGPQFIFQYYEEEERQRGNFPDRFSGHQFPNYSSELNVNALLLGDSALYLCASSFPQTSGSEVLSEQFFGPGTRLTVL.

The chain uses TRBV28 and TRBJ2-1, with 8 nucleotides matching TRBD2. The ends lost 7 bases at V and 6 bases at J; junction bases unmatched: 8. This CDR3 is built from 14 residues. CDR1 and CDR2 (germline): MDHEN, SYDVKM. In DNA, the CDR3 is TGTGCCAGCATATCAGCGGGAGTTAGCAATGAGCAGTTCTTC. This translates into CASISAGVSNEQFF.

In DNA form, the CDR3 reads TGTGCCAGCTCATCCGGGACTAGCTACACAGATACGCAGTATTTT. This sequence encodes CASSSGTSYTDTQYF. V is TRBV18 and J is TRBJ2-3, with 9 bases matching TRBD2. The V segment lost 5 bases and the J segment 2 bases; nucleotides outside the gene matches: 5. The CDR3 has 15 residues. Germline assignment: CDR1 KGHSH and CDR2 LQKENI.

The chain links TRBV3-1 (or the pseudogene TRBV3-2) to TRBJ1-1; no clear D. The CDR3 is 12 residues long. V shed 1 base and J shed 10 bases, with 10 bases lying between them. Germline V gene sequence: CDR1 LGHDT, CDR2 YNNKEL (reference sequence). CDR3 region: CASSQGRRVAFF. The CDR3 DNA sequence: TGTGCCAGCAGCCAAGGCAGACGGGTAGCTTTCTTT.

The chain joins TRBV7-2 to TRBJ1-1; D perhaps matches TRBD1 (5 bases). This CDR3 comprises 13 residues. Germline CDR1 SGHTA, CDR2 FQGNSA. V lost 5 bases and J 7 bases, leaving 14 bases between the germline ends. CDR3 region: CASSRGVLGEAFF. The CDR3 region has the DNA TGTGCCAGCAGCCGGGGGGTTTTGGGTGAAGCTTTCTTT.